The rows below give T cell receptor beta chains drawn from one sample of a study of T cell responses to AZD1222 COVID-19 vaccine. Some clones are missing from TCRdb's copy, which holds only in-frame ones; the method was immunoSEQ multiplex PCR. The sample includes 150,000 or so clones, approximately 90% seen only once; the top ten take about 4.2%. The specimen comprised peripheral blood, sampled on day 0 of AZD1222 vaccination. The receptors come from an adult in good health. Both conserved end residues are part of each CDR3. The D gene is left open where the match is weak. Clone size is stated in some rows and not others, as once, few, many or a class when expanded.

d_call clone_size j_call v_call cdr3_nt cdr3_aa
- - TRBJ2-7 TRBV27 TGTGCCAGCAGTTTATCGTTGAAAGGCGGATCCTACGAGCAGTACTTC CASSLSLKGGSYEQYF
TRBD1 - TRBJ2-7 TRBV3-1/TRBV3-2 TGTGCCAGCAGCCACTGGGACAGGGGGCCGCGGGAGCAGTACTTC CASSHWDRGPREQYF
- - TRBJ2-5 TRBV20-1 TGCAGTGCTTCGATACAAGAGACCCAGTACTTC CSASIQETQYF
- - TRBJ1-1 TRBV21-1 TGTGCCAGCAGCAAAATGGGAACAGGGAAAGACACTGAAGCTTTCTTT CASSKMGTGKDTEAFF
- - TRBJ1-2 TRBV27 TGTGCCAGCAGTAAAAAGGGCTATGGCTACACCTTC CASSKKGYGYTF
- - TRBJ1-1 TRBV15 TGTGCCACCAGCACGGCGAACACTGAAGCTTTCTTT CATSTANTEAFF
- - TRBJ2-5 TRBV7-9 TGTGCCAGCAGCTTAATTGGAGAGACCCAGTACTTC CASSLIGETQYF
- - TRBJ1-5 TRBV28 TGTGCCAGCAGTTTGTCCAGGTGGGGGTATAGCAATCAGCCCCAGCATTTT CASSLSRWGYSNQPQHF
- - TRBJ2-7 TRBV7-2 TGTGCCAGCAGCTCGGACGCTTACGAGCAGTACTTC CASSSDAYEQYF
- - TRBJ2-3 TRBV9 TGTGCCAGCAGCGTAGCCGGTGTCGGAAGCACAGATACGCAGTATTTT CASSVAGVGSTDTQYF
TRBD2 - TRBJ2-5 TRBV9 TGTGCCAGCAGCCCCAGCGGGAACCAAGAGACCCAGTACTTC CASSPSGNQETQYF
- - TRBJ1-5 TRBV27 TGTGCCAGCAGTTTAGCGGGGGGGCGCAATCAGCCCCAGCATTTT CASSLAGGRNQPQHF
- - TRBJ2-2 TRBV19 TGTGCCAGTAGTACGCTGACTCTTCTAGGGGCCGGGGAGCTGTTTTTT CASSTLTLLGAGELFF
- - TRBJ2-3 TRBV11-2 TGTGCCAGCAGCTTAGTGGGGGAGAGCACAGATACGCAGTATTTT CASSLVGESTDTQYF
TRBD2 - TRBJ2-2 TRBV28 TGTGCCAGCAGTTTGGGCGGGGGGAGAGGCACCGGGGAGCTGTTTTTT CASSLGGGRGTGELFF
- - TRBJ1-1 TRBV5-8 TGTGCCAGCAGCTTGGCCACTGAAGCTTTCTTT CASSLATEAFF
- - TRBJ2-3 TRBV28 TGTGCCAGCAGTTCCGCCGACAGGCCGGGGACAGATACGCAGTATTTT CASSSADRPGTDTQYF
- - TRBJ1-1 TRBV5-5 TGTGCCAGCAGCTTCGGGCAAACAGCTTTCTTT CASSFGQTAFF
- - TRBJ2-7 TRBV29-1 TGCAGCGTTCCGGGACTTCGGCCGTACGAGCAGTACTTC CSVPGLRPYEQYF
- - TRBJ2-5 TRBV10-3 TGTGCCATCAAGCTCAGGGAGGCAGGGACCCAGTACTTC CAIKLREAGTQYF
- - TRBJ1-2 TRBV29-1 TGCAGCACCGAGGGACGGAACTATGGCTACACCTTC CSTEGRNYGYTF
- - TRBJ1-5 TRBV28 TGTGCCAGCAGTTTTGGGTTTGGCGTGAAGAATCAGCCCCAGCATTTT CASSFGFGVKNQPQHF
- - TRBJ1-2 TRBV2 TGTGCCACTAGGCCTCCGGGCTTC CATRPPGF
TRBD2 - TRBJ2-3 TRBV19 TGTGCCAGTAGTATAGAGACCCCAAGGACTAGCGGGAGTTCAGATACGCAGTATTTT CASSIETPRTSGSSDTQYF
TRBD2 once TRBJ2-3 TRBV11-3 TGTGCCAGCAGCTCCCCCGGGGGGGAAGATACGCAGTATTTT CASSSPGGEDTQYF
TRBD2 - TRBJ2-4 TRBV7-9 TGTGCCAGCAGCTTAGGGCTAGCGGGAGAACGGCTCTCGTTC CASSLGLAGERLSF
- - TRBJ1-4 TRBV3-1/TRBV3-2 TGTGCCAGCAGCCAAGAAGTAGTCCGATACAATGAAAAACTGTTTTTT CASSQEVVRYNEKLFF
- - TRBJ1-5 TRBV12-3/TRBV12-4 TGTGCCAGCAGTCCAAGGCCATTAGGGCCCCAGCATTTT CASSPRPLGPQHF
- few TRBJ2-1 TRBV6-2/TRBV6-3 TGTGCCAGCAGTCGCCGCACCAATGAGCAGTTCTTC CASSRRTNEQFF
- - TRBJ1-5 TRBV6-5 TGTGCCAGCAGTTACGGGGGCCCTAATCAGCCCCAGCATTTT CASSYGGPNQPQHF
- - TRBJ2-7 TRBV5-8 TGTGCCAGCAGCTTGTTTTTGGGAGACACCTACGAGCAGTACTTC CASSLFLGDTYEQYF
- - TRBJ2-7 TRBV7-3 TGTGCCAGCAGCTTTGGCGAAAGGGGTGAGCAGTACTTC CASSFGERGEQYF
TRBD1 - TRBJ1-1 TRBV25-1 TGTGCCAGCAGTGAATTCCAGGGGGCAGGCTTTGCTGAAGCTTTCTTT CASSEFQGAGFAEAFF
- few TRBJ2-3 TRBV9 TGTGCCAGCCAGCGGAGTGCTAGCACAGATACGCAGTATTTT CASQRSASTDTQYF
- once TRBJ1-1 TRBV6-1 TGTGCCAGCAGTGAACGAGGGCTAAACACTGAAGCTTTCTTT CASSERGLNTEAFF
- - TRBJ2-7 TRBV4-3 TGCGCCAGCAGCCAGGGGTACGCCTACGAGCAGTACTTC CASSQGYAYEQYF
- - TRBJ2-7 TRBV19 TGTGCCAGTGGGCAGCAGTACTTC CASGQQYF
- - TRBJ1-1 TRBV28 TGTGCCAGCAGTTCGGACGGTGCGTCGACTGAAGCTTTCTTT CASSSDGASTEAFF
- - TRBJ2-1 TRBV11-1 TGTGCCAGCAGCCGAGAGAGGGACTCCTACAATGAGCAGTTCTTC CASSRERDSYNEQFF
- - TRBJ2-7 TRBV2 TGTGCCAGCAAGCAAGGGGATTGGATTTACGAGCAGTACTTC CASKQGDWIYEQYF
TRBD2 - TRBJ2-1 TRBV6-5 TGTGCCAGCACCCGACTAGCGGGAGTTAATGAGCAGTTCTTC CASTRLAGVNEQFF
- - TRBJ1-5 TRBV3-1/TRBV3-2 TGTGCCAGCAGCAGCCAGGGAGGCCAGCCCCAGCATTTT CASSSQGGQPQHF